This TCR beta chain was obtained from a study of neurological immune-mediated disorders. Study-wide background: Among the 35 or so patients with multiple sclerosis, approximately 31 were relapsing-remitting, while 3 were secondary progressive. Findings of the study overall: One cluster of related CDR3 sequences contained, by phylogenetic grouping, the repertoires of 18 of 34 multiple sclerosis patients and formed a possible signature. In multiple sclerosis patients, the repertoire cluster was unrelated to clinical or MRI findings. Private repertoires in all groups were suggested, as expanded clones shared no CDR3 amino acid sequences across subjects.

This clonotype showed up many times. Its antigen is not identified. CDR1 is ENHRY and CDR2 is SYGVKD in the germline V gene. V was pared by 3 bases and J by 1 base, with 18 bases between. The CDR3 loop spans 17 amino acids. TCRdb redid the calling of the 5' RACE reads with MiXCR, one entry per CDR3 protein. The top ten hold around 1.4% of the sample, which has around 130,000 distinct CDR3 sequences, roughly 3.2% seen once. J is TRBJ2-5 and V is TRBV10-3, with a tentative D call TRBD2 (6 bases). The sequence was collected from a woman aged 25 to 39 with multiple sclerosis. Input material: PBMCs. The CDR3 nucleotides read TGTGCCATCAGTGAAGCCCAGTGGGGTAGCGGCCAAGAGACCCAGTACTTC. This translates into CAISEAQWGSGQETQYF.